These 30 T cell receptor beta chains were all obtained from the same sample, sequenced in a study of Graves' ophthalmopathy and Graves' hyperthyroidism. Using RNA transcripts, the TCR beta CDR3 regions were amplified. After a first-round RT-PCR with HTBI primers, a second-round multiplex PCR was run. Via MiXCR, TCRdb re-called the multiplex PCR reads, giving one row per CDR3 protein. The sample lists over a million distinct CDR3 sequences, about 35% occurring once. Sequenced input: peripheral blood or thyroid tissue (not recorded which). The source of these receptors is an adult man with Graves' hyperthyroidism.

The genes are TRBV20-1 and TRBJ1-2; D call uncertain. This CDR3 is 12 amino acids long. Trimming cost V 2 bases and J 4 bases, with 8 bases left between them. Germline lookup yields CDR1 DFQATT and CDR2 SNEGSKA (reference sequence). The CDR3 loop reads CSARLAGYGYTF. The CDR3, as DNA: TGCAGTGCTAGACTCGCGGGCTATGGCTACACCTTC.

V usage is TRBV7-2 and J usage is TRBJ2-5, with 8 bases that match TRBD2. With V trimmed by 6 bases and J by 2 bases, 11 bases remained unmatched. This CDR3 spans 16 amino acids. Germline-derived CDR1 and CDR2 are SGHTA and FQGNSA. Here the CDR3 DNA reads TGTGCCAGCAGGCGGCGCAGCGGGAGACCACAAGAGACCCAGTACTTC. Amino acids: CASRRRSGRPQETQYF.

The rearrangement uses TRBV7-2 and TRBJ2-6; TRBD2 matches 7 bases. The CDR3 is made up of 16 amino acids. The J segment lost 2 bases and the V segment lost 5 bases, leaving 6 bases of the junction unmatched. The germline V gene encodes CDR1 SGHTA and CDR2 FQGNSA. The CDR3 sequence: CASSQGGATGANVLTF. The DNA of the CDR3 is TGTGCCAGCAGCCAGGGAGGGGCCACTGGGGCCAACGTCCTGACTTTC.

The chain couples TRBV7-3 to TRBJ2-7; possibly TRBD2 for D (5 bases). Deletions cut 5 bases from V and 5 bases from J, with 16 bases between. CDR1 SGHTA and CDR2 FQGTGA come from the germline V gene. The CDR3 consists of 14 residues. CDR3 region: CASSRASRLHEQYF. The CDR3, as DNA: TGTGCCAGCAGCCGTGCTAGCAGGTTGCACGAGCAGTACTTC. Complete variable domain (other parts from reference TRBV7-3 and TRBJ2-7): GAGVSQTPSNKVTEKGKYVELRCDPISGHTALYWYRQSLGQGPEFLIYFQGTGAADDSGLPNDRFFAVRPEGSVSTLKIQRTERGDSAVYLCASSRASRLHEQYFGPGTRLTVT.

At least ten counts were recorded for this clonotype. V is TRBV2 and J is TRBJ1-4; D gene unclear. CDR3 length equals 13 residues. Germline V lookup: CDR1 SNHLY, CDR2 FYNNEI. V lost 6 bases and J 2 bases, leaving 7 bases between the germline ends. The CDR3 reads CASSRVTNEKLFF. In nucleotides, the CDR3 is TGTGCCAGCAGCCGGGTTACTAATGAAAAACTGTTTTTT.

This clonotype was found many times. V is TRBV10-3 and J is TRBJ2-2; 9 nucleotides match TRBD1. V shed 2 bases, J shed 0 bases, and the junction held 10 bases outside the gene matches. The CDR3 runs to 19 residues. Germline V gene data show CDR1 as ENHRY and CDR2 as SYGVKD. The CDR3 region has the DNA TGTGCCATCAGTGAGCCTCAACCGGGACAGGGACCGAACACCGGGGAGCTGTTTTTT. Protein product: CAISEPQPGQGPNTGELFF.

This clonotype occurred many times. J is TRBJ2-6 and V is TRBV19; 10 positions match TRBD1. The V gene end was trimmed by 4 bases and the J gene end by 2 bases; junction bases not matched to a gene: 8. This CDR3 spans 18 amino acids. Per the germline V gene, CDR1 is LNHDA and CDR2 is SQIVND (reference sequence). Here the CDR3 DNA reads TGTGCCAGTAGTAGGGCTGACAGGGGGCGAGCTGGGGCCAACGTCCTGACTTTC. Translating gives CASSRADRGRAGANVLTF.

This clonotype appeared many times. The chain uses TRBV9 and TRBJ2-7, with 9 bases fitting TRBD1. The CDR3 totals 15 residues. Per the germline V gene, CDR1 is SGDLS and CDR2 is YYNGEE. Losses at the gene ends were 3 bases for V and 3 bases for J; bases not matched to a gene: 7. CDR3 bases: TGTGCCAGCAGCGACGGGACAGGGTCTTTCTACGAGCAGTACTTC. Its translation: CASSDGTGSFYEQYF.

This clonotype was observed at least ten times. The genes are TRBV5-1 and TRBJ2-2; 10 nucleotides match TRBD2. Per germline, CDR1 SGHRS and CDR2 YFSETQ. CDR3 length: 16 amino acids. Trimming at V came to 2 bases and at J to 3 bases, leaving 4 bases not matched to a gene. Here the CDR3 DNA reads TGCGCCAGCAGCTTCTTCCTAGCGGGAGACACCGGGGAGCTGTTTTTT. It encodes CASSFFLAGDTGELFF.

CDR3 loop: CAISERELETQYF. The CDR3 DNA reads as TGTGCCATCAGTGAGCGGGAGTTGGAGACCCAGTACTTC. The gene calls are TRBV10-3 and TRBJ2-5; the D gene is possibly TRBD2 (6 bases). Germline CDR1 reads ENHRY; CDR2 reads SYGVKD. The CDR3 totals 13 residues. V lost 2 bases, J lost 5 bases, and 9 bases lay in between.

This clonotype was seen just once. The chain joins TRBV29-1 to TRBJ1-1, with TRBD1 matching 7 bases. This CDR3 is 15 amino acids long. V shed 1 base and J 6 bases; nucleotides not matched to a gene: 11. In germline, CDR1 is SQVTM, CDR2 ANQGSEA. The DNA for the CDR3 is TGCAGCGTTGAAGGTGCAGGGGGTAGGTTGGCTGAAGCTTTCTTT. Translating it yields CSVEGAGGRLAEAFF. Filled out from reference TRBV29-1 and TRBJ1-1, the complete variable domain reads SAVISQKPSRDICQRGTSLTIQCQVDSQVTMMFWYRQQPGQSLTLIATANQGSEATYESGFVIDKFPISRPNLTFSTLTVSNMSPEDSSIYLCSVEGAGGRLAEAFFGQGTRLTVV.

The chain links TRBV5-1 to TRBJ1-2; D remains ambiguous. Germline-derived CDR1 and CDR2 are SGHRS and YFSETQ. This CDR3 spans 13 amino acids. Trimming took 2 bases from V and 6 from J, leaving 11 bases between them. This chain's CDR3 is CASSFRTENGYTF. The DNA of the CDR3 is TGCGCCAGCAGCTTCAGAACAGAGAATGGCTACACCTTC. Supplemented by reference TRBV5-1 and TRBJ1-2, the full variable domain reads KAGVTQTPRYLIKTRGQQVTLSCSPISGHRSVSWYQQTPGQGLQFLFEYFSETQRNKGNFPGRFSGRQFSNSRSEMNVSTLELGDSALYLCASSFRTENGYTFGSGTRLTVV.

The V call is TRBV4-1, the J call TRBJ1-5; unclear D gene. Germline V lookup: CDR1 MGHRA, CDR2 YSYEKL. This CDR3 region has 17 residues. The ends were cut back, 2 bases at V and 2 bases at J, with 16 bases in the middle. In DNA, the CDR3 is TGCGCCAGCAGCCAACCGAGCGGGAGGGCGGGCAATCAGCCCCAGCATTTT. It codes for CASSQPSGRAGNQPQHF.

The rearrangement links TRBV5-6 to TRBJ2-2; D unresolved. The CDR3 spans 18 residues. The V end was cut by 7 bases, the J end by 1 base, with 23 bases between. Germline assignment: CDR1 SGHDT and CDR2 YYEEEE. DNA of the CDR3: TGTGCCAGCGGCCAAGAGTCCTCGAACAGAATGAACACCGGGGAGCTGTTTTTT. As protein: CASGQESSNRMNTGELFF. Using reference TRBV5-6 and TRBJ2-2 for the parts outside the CDR3, the full variable domain is DAGVTQSPTHLIKTRGQQVTLRCSPKSGHDTVSWYQQALGQGPQFIFQYYEEEERQRGNFPDRFSGHQFPNYSSELNVNALLLGDSALYLCASGQESSNRMNTGELFFGEGSRLTVL.

Comments on this clonotype: A read error may be the cause here, since a much bigger clone is one base away. The gene calls are TRBV7-9 and TRBJ2-5; D gene ambiguous. CDR3 length: 14 amino acids. Germline V gene lookup returns CDR1 SEHNR and CDR2 FQNEAQ (reference sequence). The V end lost 4 bases, the J end lost 0 bases, and 9 bases lay between the germline ends. The DNA of the CDR3 is TGTGCCAGCAGCTACGGGTTTCACCAAGAGACCCAGTACTTC. Protein: CASSYGFHQETQYF.

This clonotype was seen many times. The rearrangement joins TRBV6-5 to TRBJ1-6; no definite D call. Germline V gene data show CDR1 as MNHEY and CDR2 as SVGAGI. V was pared by 3 bases and J by 10 bases, with 13 bases between. CDR3 length: 14 amino acids. CDR3 sequence reads: CASSYRGQPSPLHF. The CDR3 DNA is TGTGCCAGCAGTTATCGAGGTCAACCATCACCCCTCCACTTT.

The CDR3: CASRDPRSYEQYF. The DNA for the CDR3 is TGTGCCAGCCGGGACCCTAGGTCCTACGAGCAGTACTTC. V and J are TRBV2 and TRBJ2-7; D may match TRBD1 or TRBD2 (5 bases each). CDR3 size: 13 residues. Germline V gene sequence: CDR1 SNHLY, CDR2 FYNNEI. The ends were cut back, 8 bases at V and 1 base at J, with 12 bases in the middle.

This clonotype appeared a few times. The rearrangement links TRBV10-2 to TRBJ1-1; perhaps TRBD1 as D (5 bases). There are 14 residues in the CDR3. The germline V gene encodes CDR1 WSHSY and CDR2 SAAADI. Between the trimmed V and J ends, which lost 2 bases and 3 bases, there was a span of 10 bases. The CDR3 nucleotides read TGCGCCAGCAGTGAGCCGGGGGTCGACACTGAAGCTTTCTTT. This gives the protein CASSEPGVDTEAFF.

This clonotype was recorded many times. The gene calls are TRBV7-8 and TRBJ1-4; D is undetermined. CDR3 length: 15 amino acids. V shed 5 bases and J shed 0 bases, with 10 bases lying between them. The germline CDR1 and CDR2 sequences are SGHVS and FQNEAQ. CDR3 amino acids: CASSPKRATNEKLFF. The CDR3 nucleotides read TGTGCCAGCAGCCCAAAGCGTGCAACTAATGAAAAACTGTTTTTT. The full variable domain, with the rest looked up from reference TRBV7-8 and TRBJ1-4, is GAGVSQSPRYKVAKRGQDVALRCDPISGHVSLFWYQQALGQGPEFLTYFQNEAQLDKSGLPSDRFFAERPEGSVSTLKIQRTQQEDSAVYLCASSPKRATNEKLFFGSGTQLSVL.

There are a few counts of this clonotype. A read error may account for a junction end that differs from germline. The chain uses TRBV10-2 and TRBJ2-7; D gene ambiguous. Germline lookup yields CDR1 WSHSY and CDR2 SAAADI. The CDR3 contains 13 residues. CDR3 sequence (DNA): TGTGCCAGCAGCGAACTGGAAGTCTACGAGCAGTACTTC. Amino acids: CASSELEVYEQYF.

The chain links TRBV29-1 to TRBJ1-1, with D possibly being TRBD1 (6 bases). The V gene's germline CDR1 is SQVTM and CDR2 ANQGSEA. The CDR3 has 11 residues. With 7 bases removed from V and 5 bases from J, the gap between germline ends came to 11 bases. CDR3 region: CSGGGLTEAFF. Written as DNA, the CDR3 is TGCAGCGGGGGGGGGCTTACTGAAGCTTTCTTT.

This clonotype was picked up many times. The rearrangement uses TRBV19 and TRBJ1-5, with TRBD1 matching over 11 bases. The CDR3 has 16 amino acids. Trimming cost V 5 bases and J 2 bases; bases outside gene matches: 5. Germline assignment: CDR1 LNHDA and CDR2 SQIVND (reference sequence). CDR3 nucleotide sequence: TGTGCCAGTAGTCCAGGACAGGGGGCACGCAATCAGCCCCAGCATTTT. Translation gives CASSPGQGARNQPQHF.

The chain links TRBV7-9 to TRBJ1-2; tentative D call: TRBD1 (6 bases). Trimming removed 5 bases from V and 8 bases from J, with 15 bases in between. The CDR3 has 13 residues. CDR1 is SEHNR and CDR2 is FQNEAQ in the germline V gene (reference sequence). CDR3 in DNA: TGTGCCAGCAGCCCAGGGGATGCTTTCGGCTACACCTTC. It yields the protein CASSPGDAFGYTF.

For this clonotype: A read error may account for a junction end that differs from germline. This chain joins TRBV7-3 and TRBJ2-7, with D perhaps matching TRBD1 (6 bases). The CDR3 contains 15 residues. CDR1 is SGHTA, CDR2 FQGTGA, per germline. The CDR3 DNA follows: TGTGCCAACAGCCCCCGCCGCGGACAGACCTACGAGCAGTACTTC. This encodes CANSPRRGQTYEQYF.

Notes on this clonotype: The junction departs from germline at one end; a sequencing error may be responsible. This chain links TRBV25-1 with TRBJ2-7, with 7 bases identical to TRBD2. Looked up from germline, CDR1 is MGHDK and CDR2 is SYGVNS. The CDR3 contains 15 residues. The CDR3 region has the DNA TGTGCCAGCACCGGTCCCTGCGGGGGTCCCGACGAGCAGTGCTTC. Encoded protein: CASTGPCGGPDEQCF.

This clonotype has just one count. The chain is built from TRBV7-9 and TRBJ2-6; TRBD1 aligns across 7 bases. This CDR3 is 19 amino acids long. Per germline, CDR1 SEHNR and CDR2 FQNEAQ (reference sequence). Trimming at V came to 4 bases and at J to 0 bases, leaving 12 bases not matched to a gene. The CDR3 region has the DNA TGTGCCAGCAGCTCGGACAGGACAGAAAGGGGCTCTGGGGCCAACGTCCTGACTTTC. This gives the protein CASSSDRTERGSGANVLTF.

This clonotype appeared a few times. One base away lies a much larger clone, so this may be a sequencing read error. This chain joins TRBV19 and TRBJ1-1; D not certain. Germline CDR1 reads LNHDA; CDR2 reads SQIVND (reference sequence). The CDR3 is 13 residues long. The CDR3: CVSSMTLSAEAFF. CDR3 in DNA: TGTGTCAGTAGTATGACTCTATCGGCTGAAGCTTTCTTT.

In the case of this clonotype: An end of the junction does not agree with germline; a read error may underlie this. The chain has TRBV7-9 and TRBJ2-5; possible D gene TRBD2, 6 bases. Germline-derived CDR1 and CDR2 are SEHNR and FQNEAQ (reference sequence). This CDR3 contains 14 residues. The CDR3 spells CTSSIRELQETQYF. CDR3 sequence (DNA): TGTACCAGCAGCATCCGGGAGCTACAAGAGACCCAGTACTTC. Together with reference TRBV7-9 and TRBJ2-5, the CDR3 gives the full variable domain: DTGVSQNPRHKITKRGQNVTFRCDPISEHNRLYWYRQTLGQGPEFLTYFQNEAQLEKSRLLSDRFSAERPKGSFSTLEIQRTEQGDSAMYLCTSSIRELQETQYFGPGTRLLVL.

Notes on this clonotype: The CDR3 does not close with the conserved phenylalanine or tryptophan, likely indicating a read error. The gene calls are TRBV19 and TRBJ2-7; TRBD1 matches 9 bases. Per germline, CDR1 LNHDA and CDR2 SQIVND (reference sequence). The CDR3 has 12 residues. The junction had 4 bases not matched to a gene; V was cut back by 9 bases and J by 4 bases. The CDR3 region is CASRGQGYEQYL. The CDR3 nucleotides read TGTGCCAGCCGGGGACAGGGATACGAGCAGTACCTC.

The chain combines TRBV7-8 with TRBJ2-7; 9 nucleotides line up with TRBD1. CDR1 is SGHVS, CDR2 FQNEAQ, per germline. The CDR3 sequence is 16 residues long. V trimming: 5 bases; J trimming: 6 bases; junction bases outside the gene matches: 14. The CDR3 sequence is CASSLNPGQGPFEQYF. CDR3 in DNA: TGTGCCAGCAGCCTCAACCCGGGACAGGGTCCCTTCGAGCAGTACTTC.